The subject of this entry is one TCR beta chain. No antigen is known for it. Systemic immunosuppression or a history of autoimmune disease excluded patients. This specimen belongs to a study of OX40 agonist ivuxolimab in advanced cancers. Background on the study: From about 23 to 85 years was the age range, with a mean of around 57 years, and around 80% were male.

Germline CDR1 and CDR2: MDHEN and SYDVKM. Trimming left V 0 bases short and J 0 bases short, with 6 bases between. The CDR3 is made up of 15 amino acids. Overall study results and limits: The investigators did not determine what antigen specificity the expanded peripheral T cells had. There was clonal expansion of CD4+ and CD8+ blood T cells by week 6 at 0.1 to 3.0 mg/kg.

The table came from immunoSEQ multiplex PCR; TCRdb's copy has only in-frame clones and leaves some out. This sample has about 66,000 clones, with roughly 80% found just once. The TCR sequence derives from an adult with an advanced solid tumor such as melanoma, head and neck, liver or kidney cancer. This chain uses TRBV28 with TRBJ1-3; D ambiguous. Specimen: CD4+ or CD8+ T cells sorted from blood, collected in a trial of the OX40 agonist ivuxolimab. CDR3 in amino acids: CASSLWPDSGNTIYF. For the CDR3, the DNA is TGTGCCAGCAGTTTATGGCCAGACTCTGGAAACACCATATATTTT.